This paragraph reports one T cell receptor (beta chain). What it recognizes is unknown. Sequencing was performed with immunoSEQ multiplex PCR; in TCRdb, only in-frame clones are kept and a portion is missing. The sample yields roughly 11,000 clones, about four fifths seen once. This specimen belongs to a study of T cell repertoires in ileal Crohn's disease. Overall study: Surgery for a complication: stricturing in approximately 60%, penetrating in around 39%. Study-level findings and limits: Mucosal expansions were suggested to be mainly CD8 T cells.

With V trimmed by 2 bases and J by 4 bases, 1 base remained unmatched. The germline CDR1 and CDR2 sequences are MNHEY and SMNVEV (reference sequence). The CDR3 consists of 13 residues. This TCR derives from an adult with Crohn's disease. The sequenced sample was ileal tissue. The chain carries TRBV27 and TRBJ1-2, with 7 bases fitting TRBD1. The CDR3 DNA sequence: TGTGCCAGCAGTTTAGACAGGGCCTATGGCTACACCTTC. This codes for CASSLDRAYGYTF.